The 21 T cell receptor beta chains listed next were all sequenced from one sample in a study of vaccination and CD4 T cells after COVID-19. These receptors are not linked to any known antigen. Cultured CD4+ T cell DNA was sequenced using the Oncomine TCR Beta short-read assay. TCRdb processed the PCR reads anew with MiXCR; each CDR3 protein has one entry. The data show some 20,000 distinct CDR3 sequences, about 40% seen once. Treatment specified: roughly ten-day PBMC culture with coronavirus spike peptide pools or control peptides (ViraFEST assay). This material consisted of CD4+ T cells from blood, cultured in vitro, taken after SARS-CoV-2 vaccination. These TCRs come from a human donor who had recovered from COVID-19.

This clonotype has only a few counts. The CDR3 spells CASSLARAGELFF. In DNA form, the CDR3 reads TGTGCCAGCAGTTTAGCTAGGGCCGGGGAGCTGTTTTTT. The chain links TRBV27 to TRBJ2-2; no reliable D call. There are 13 residues in the CDR3. V was cut by 2 bases and J by 6 bases, with 7 bases left in between. Germline CDR1 MNHEY, CDR2 SMNVEV (reference sequence).

V and J are TRBV10-3 and TRBJ2-7; either TRBD1 or TRBD2 may fit D (5 bases each). Trimming removed 6 bases at V and 2 bases at J, with 8 bases between. The germline V gene has CDR1 ENHRY and CDR2 SYGVKD. This CDR3 contains 12 residues. CDR3 amino acids: CAISEGPYEQYF. The CDR3 DNA sequence: TGTGCCATCAGCGAGGGGCCCTACGAGCAGTACTTC.

The V gene is TRBV15, the J gene TRBJ1-1; D remains ambiguous. Trimming removed 0 bases at V and 5 bases at J, with 13 bases between. The CDR3 extends over 15 amino acids. Germline CDR1 LNHNV, CDR2 YYDKDF (reference sequence). The CDR3 bases are TGTGCCACCAGCAGAGATTTCGGGGAGACTACTGAAGCTTTCTTT. Translated, it gives CATSRDFGETTEAFF.

This clonotype was detected a few times. V and J are TRBV25-1 and TRBJ2-3; the D is unclear. V was clipped by 1 base and J by 4 bases, with 6 bases between them. CDR1 is MGHDK, CDR2 SYGVNS, per germline. The CDR3 runs 13 residues. The CDR3 bases are TGTGCCAGCAGTGAATTTGGAGCAGATACGCAGTATTTT. It encodes CASSEFGADTQYF.

The gene calls are TRBV20-1 and TRBJ2-7; weak D call: TRBD2 (5 bases). V was shortened by 5 bases and J by 0 bases, with 14 bases between the two germline ends. There are 14 residues in the CDR3. Germline assignment: CDR1 DFQATT and CDR2 SNEGSKA (reference sequence). CDR3 amino acids: CSARRRELSYEQYF. The CDR3 DNA reads as TGCAGTGCTCGTAGAAGGGAGCTCTCCTACGAGCAGTACTTC.

The chain has TRBV7-2 and TRBJ1-6; D is uncertain. This CDR3 spans 15 amino acids. CDR1 and CDR2 (germline): SGHTA, FQGNSA. V was pared by 1 base and J by 7 bases, with 11 bases between. The CDR3 DNA reads as TGTGCCAGCAGCTTAGGAGTCTCTACGAATTCACCCCTCCACTTT. Amino acid sequence: CASSLGVSTNSPLHF.

The chain is built from TRBV20-1 and TRBJ1-2; TRBD1 agrees at 7 bases. The CDR3 is 12 residues long. Germline V gene lookup returns CDR1 DFQATT and CDR2 SNEGSKA (reference sequence). V trimming: 5 bases; J trimming: 12 bases; junction bases outside the gene matches: 12. CDR3 nucleotide sequence: TGCAGTGCTCGCGACAGGGTCGACGGCCACACCTTC. It encodes CSARDRVDGHTF.

This clonotype came up a few times. The CDR3 reads CASRTQGSEAFF. The CDR3 DNA follows: TGTGCCAGCAGAACACAGGGATCTGAAGCTTTCTTT. This rearrangement joins TRBV6-1 to TRBJ1-1; tentative D call: TRBD1 (6 bases). Germline loops: CDR1 MNHNS, CDR2 SASEGT. Trimming cost V 6 bases and J 6 bases, with 11 bases left between them. The length of the CDR3 is 12 residues.

This chain links TRBV7-3 with TRBJ2-1; the D gene could be TRBD1 or TRBD2 (5 bases each). V was trimmed by 0 bases and J by 10 bases, leaving 13 bases between them. The CDR3 contains 14 residues. Germline loops: CDR1 SGHTA, CDR2 FQGTGA. CDR3 loop: CASSLTRPEGEQFF. CDR3 sequence (DNA): TGTGCCAGCAGCTTAACTCGCCCCGAGGGGGAGCAGTTCTTC.

The rearrangement uses TRBV7-6 and TRBJ2-3, with a possible D match to TRBD2 (6 bases). This CDR3 has 13 residues. CDR1 is SGHVS, CDR2 FNYEAQ, per germline. V was pared by 5 bases and J by 6 bases, with 12 bases between. The CDR3 loop is CASSRRREDTQYF. The DNA for the CDR3 is TGTGCCAGCAGCCGCCGCCGGGAGGATACGCAGTATTTT.

The chain is built from TRBV20-1 and TRBJ2-1, with D tentatively TRBD2 (5 bases). Germline V gene data show CDR1 as DFQATT and CDR2 as SNEGSKA (reference sequence). Deletions cut 4 bases from V and 8 bases from J, with 18 bases between. The CDR3 is 14 amino acids. In nucleotides, the CDR3 is TGCAGTGCTAAAGGACTGAACTCCGATTATGAGCAGTTCTTC. The encoded protein is CSAKGLNSDYEQFF.

This clonotype was observed a handful of times. The genes are TRBV24-1 and TRBJ1-6; a weak D match, TRBD1 (6 bases). V was cut by 3 bases and J by 13 bases, with 18 bases left in between. CDR3 length: 15 residues. Per the germline V gene, CDR1 is KGHDR and CDR2 is SFDVKD. The CDR3 loop is CATSDPSNARGPLHF. The CDR3 nucleotides are TGTGCCACCAGTGATCCTTCTAACGCGAGGGGGCCCCTCCACTTT.

The sample holds a few counts of this clonotype. V usage is TRBV5-4 and J usage is TRBJ1-2, with D possibly being TRBD1 (6 bases). V shed 0 bases and J shed 5 bases, with 11 bases lying between them. The CDR3 spans 14 residues. Germline CDR1 SGHNT, CDR2 YYREEE (reference sequence). In nucleotides, the CDR3 is TGTGCCAGCAGCTTGGCGACAGGCTGGTATGGCTACACCTTC. Residues: CASSLATGWYGYTF.

This chain joins TRBV6-5 and TRBJ2-1; D perhaps matches TRBD2 (5 bases). The CDR3 length is 14 residues. From germline, CDR1 is MNHEY and CDR2 SVGAGI. The V end was cut by 2 bases, the J end by 9 bases, with 14 bases between. The CDR3 loop is CASSYPSSIGEQFF. The CDR3 nucleotides are TGTGCCAGCAGTTACCCTTCTAGCATCGGTGAGCAGTTCTTC.

The chain links TRBV20-1 to TRBJ2-4; 10 bases are shared with TRBD2. CDR3 size: 16 residues. V gave up 5 bases and J gave up 5 bases; unmatched junction bases: 12. Germline CDR1 reads DFQATT; CDR2 reads SNEGSKA (reference sequence). CDR3 sequence: CSARPTSGGVQNIQYF. In DNA, the CDR3 is TGCAGTGCTCGGCCAACAAGCGGGGGGGTTCAAAACATTCAGTACTTC.

This clonotype has a single count. CDR3 in DNA: TGTGCCAGCAGTGAAGCGGGTGGACGGAGACAAGAGACCCAGTACTTC. Amino acids: CASSEAGGRRQETQYF. The chain links TRBV6-1 to TRBJ2-5; no reliable D call. The CDR3 covers 16 residues. Germline V CDR1 and CDR2: MNHNS, SASEGT. V was trimmed by 0 bases and J by 2 bases, leaving 13 bases between them.

The V gene is TRBV4-3, the J gene TRBJ1-5; D is undetermined. The length of the CDR3 is 12 residues. Germline loops: CDR1 LGHNA, CDR2 YSLEER. The germline V and J ends were trimmed by 0 bases and 11 bases, with 8 bases remaining between them. CDR3 loop: CASSQDGITQHF. The CDR3 DNA reads TGCGCCAGCAGCCAAGATGGAATAACCCAGCATTTT.

This chain links TRBV7-2 with TRBJ2-5, with a tentative D call TRBD2 (5 bases). Trimming shortened V by 1 base and J by 4 bases, and 10 bases separated the two germline ends. The CDR3 length is 14 residues. Germline V lookup: CDR1 SGHTA, CDR2 FQGNSA. The CDR3 loop reads CASSLVVAPETQYF. The CDR3 DNA follows: TGTGCCAGCAGCTTAGTCGTAGCGCCAGAGACCCAGTACTTC.

CDR3 nucleotides: TGTGCCAGCAGCCTGGGACACGGACAGACAAGCACAGATACGCAGTATTTT. It codes for CASSLGHGQTSTDTQYF. The rearrangement links TRBV7-9 to TRBJ2-3; D possibly corresponds to TRBD1 (6 bases). Germline V lookup: CDR1 SEHNR, CDR2 FQNEAQ (reference sequence). V dropped 5 bases and J dropped 0 bases, with 18 bases sitting between them. The CDR3 loop spans 17 amino acids.

This clonotype turned up a few times. V usage is TRBV20-1 and J usage is TRBJ2-4; 9 bases align to TRBD1. The CDR3 length is 16 residues. Germline trimming cut 0 bases from V and 7 bases from J; bases unmatched to any gene: 10. The germline gives CDR1 DFQATT, CDR2 SNEGSKA (reference sequence). CDR3 loop: CSARDKKGQGGNIQYF. The CDR3 DNA reads as TGCAGTGCTAGAGATAAAAAGGGACAGGGAGGGAACATTCAGTACTTC.

This clonotype was detected a few times. This sequence joins TRBV7-2 and TRBJ2-3; tentatively, D is TRBD2 (6 bases). Germline V lookup: CDR1 SGHTA, CDR2 FQGNSA. CDR3 length equals 12 residues. Trimming removed 3 bases at V and 9 bases at J, with 10 bases between. CDR3 sequence: CASSFREDTQYF. CDR3 sequence (DNA): TGTGCCAGCAGCTTCAGGGAGGACACGCAGTATTTT. The full variable domain, its missing parts supplied by reference TRBV7-2 and TRBJ2-3, is GAGVSQSPSNKVTEKGKDVELRCDPISGHTALYWYRQSLGQGLEFLIYFQGNSAPDKSGLPSDRFSAERTGGSVSTLTIQRTQQEDSAVYLCASSFREDTQYFGPGTRLTVL.